This paragraph covers one T cell receptor (beta chain) sequence. Antigen: not known. The donors (healthy individuals) were bone marrow donors. The CDR3 is 17 residues long. The V gene end was trimmed by 8 bases and the J gene end by 4 bases; junction bases not matched to a gene: 10. Germline values: CDR1 MNHEY, CDR2 SMNVEV (reference sequence). The source of the sample is a study of cytomegalovirus exposure and HLA in healthy donors. Regarding the study as a whole: HLA alleles showed associations with 16,951 TCR beta sequences in a later analysis, at a 0.05 false discovery rate. Near-uniform donor sequencing depth was presumed by presence/absence analyses.

The primer mix had 60 Vbeta and 13 Jbeta primers. Clones were sequenced by immunoSEQ multiplex PCR, and TCRdb holds only the in-frame ones, with some missing. The sample carries 100,000 to 150,000 clones, 65% to 80% recorded once. The chain uses TRBV27 and TRBJ2-6; 11 nucleotides match TRBD2. Sequencing input: PBMCs. The clonotype comes from a man aged 18 to 29 in good health and CMV-seropositive. The CDR3 here is CASRSGLADSGANVLTF. CDR3 coding DNA: TGTGCCAGCCGGTCGGGACTAGCGGATTCCGGGGCCAACGTCCTGACTTTC.